These 30 T cell receptor beta chains were all obtained from the same sample, sequenced in a study of blood T cell repertoires in COVID-19. Clones were sequenced by immunoSEQ multiplex PCR, and TCRdb holds only the in-frame ones, with some missing. The sample records about 440,000 clones, around 89% being singletons. The sample consisted of peripheral blood. The receptors were sampled from a woman under 40 with acute or convalescent COVID-19.

The genes are TRBV10-1 and TRBJ1-6, with TRBD1 matching 7 bases. V lost 11 bases, J lost 6 bases, and 13 bases stayed unmatched. Germline V gene lookup returns CDR1 WNHNN and CDR2 SYGVQD (reference sequence). This CDR3 contains 15 residues. CDR3: CAGETIGTVNSPLHF. For the CDR3, the DNA is TGCGCCGGGGAAACGATCGGGACAGTTAATTCACCCCTCCACTTT.

The CDR3 reads CAISESSGYGYTF. The DNA for the CDR3 is TGTGCCATCAGTGAGTCGTCGGGGTATGGCTACACCTTC. The J gene is TRBJ1-2, the V gene TRBV10-3; D remains unclear. The germline V gene encodes CDR1 ENHRY and CDR2 SYGVKD. The CDR3 runs to 13 residues. The V end was cut by 0 bases, the J end by 5 bases, with 7 bases between.

As DNA, the CDR3 is TGTGCCAGCAGCTCACGGACAGGGGCGACAGATACGCAGTATTTT. It codes for CASSSRTGATDTQYF. This chain joins TRBV21-1 and TRBJ2-3; TRBD1, as called in the table, went unchecked against the DNA. TRBV21-1 corresponds to a pseudogene. The CDR3 extends over 15 amino acids.

V is TRBV6-5 and J is TRBJ1-2; maybe TRBD1 (5 bases). V lost 2 bases and J 10 bases, leaving 14 bases between the germline ends. This CDR3 has 13 amino acids. Germline values: CDR1 MNHEY, CDR2 SVGAGI. This CDR3 reads CASSYRQGRVYTF. The CDR3 bases are TGTGCCAGCAGTTACCGGCAGGGTAGGGTCTACACCTTC.

This clone has just a few counts. V and J are TRBV10-3 and TRBJ1-3; no clear D. Germline CDR1 reads ENHRY; CDR2 reads SYGVKD. The CDR3 has 14 residues. Trimming pared 5 bases from V and 0 bases from J, leaving 8 bases between. The CDR3 sequence is CAISKDTSGNTIYF. CDR3 in DNA: TGTGCCATCAGTAAAGACACCTCTGGAAACACCATATATTTT.

This chain connects TRBV20-1 to TRBJ2-5; tentative D call: TRBD2 (5 bases). The V gene lost 3 bases and the J gene lost 2 bases, with 13 bases spanning the gap. There are 14 residues in the CDR3. Germline V lookup: CDR1 DFQATT, CDR2 SNEGSKA (reference sequence). DNA of the CDR3: TGCAGTGCTAGTATTAGCGTATCTCAAGAGACCCAGTACTTC. Protein product: CSASISVSQETQYF.

The rearrangement links TRBV5-1 to TRBJ2-2, with TRBD2 matching over 11 bases. The CDR3 is 15 amino acids. The germline gives CDR1 SGHRS, CDR2 YFSETQ. J was trimmed by 6 bases and V by 2 bases; bases with no gene match: 3. CDR3 nucleotides: TGCGCCAGCAGCTTTAGCGGGGGGGCCTCCGGGGAGCTGTTTTTT. Its protein is CASSFSGGASGELFF. Variable domain in full (rest from reference TRBV5-1 and TRBJ2-2): KAGVTQTPRYLIKTRGQQVTLSCSPISGHRSVSWYQQTPGQGLQFLFEYFSETQRNKGNFPGRFSGRQFSNSRSEMNVSTLELGDSALYLCASSFSGGASGELFFGEGSRLTVL.

The J gene is TRBJ1-1, the V gene TRBV29-1; TRBD1 is a possible D gene (5 bases). This CDR3 comprises 13 residues. The V end lost 4 bases, the J end lost 0 bases, and 9 bases lay between the germline ends. Germline assignment: CDR1 SQVTM and CDR2 ANQGSEA. The CDR3, as DNA: TGCAGCGTTGTGACAGTGGTGAACACTGAAGCTTTCTTT. Translated: CSVVTVVNTEAFF.

The J gene is TRBJ2-7, the V gene TRBV19; D might be TRBD2 (6 bases). The CDR3 sequence is 13 residues long. V lost 10 bases and J 1 base, leaving 14 bases between the germline ends. Per the germline V gene, CDR1 is LNHDA and CDR2 is SQIVND (reference sequence). As DNA, the CDR3 is TGTGCCACCTTAGCGGCGGGGTCCTACGAGCAGTACTTC. This gives the protein CATLAAGSYEQYF.

This clone came up once. V gene TRBV30 combines with J gene TRBJ2-1; TRBD2 aligns across 13 bases. This CDR3 has 15 residues. J gave up 9 bases and V 0 bases, and 5 bases lay outside the gene matches. The V gene's germline CDR1 is GTSNPN and CDR2 SVGIG (reference sequence). CDR3 amino acids: CAWSVLAGGPSEQFF. The CDR3 DNA sequence: TGTGCCTGGAGTGTACTAGCGGGGGGGCCGAGTGAGCAGTTCTTC.

The V call is TRBV14, the J call TRBJ2-5, with D uncertain. Germline CDR1 is SGHDN and CDR2 is FVKESK. The V end lost 2 bases, the J end lost 2 bases, and 3 bases lay between the germline ends. There are 12 residues in the CDR3. The CDR3 DNA sequence: TGTGCCAGCAGCCAACAACAAGAGACCCAGTACTTC. Translated: CASSQQQETQYF.

V gene TRBV6-5 combines with J gene TRBJ2-3, with TRBD2 identical over 13 bases. Germline CDR1 reads MNHEY; CDR2 reads SVGAGI. The CDR3 runs 14 residues. V gave up 9 bases and J gave up 5 bases; unmatched junction bases: 5. This CDR3 reads CASRLAGGIDTQYF. CDR3 sequence (DNA): TGTGCCAGTAGACTAGCGGGGGGTATAGATACGCAGTATTTT.

V gene TRBV19 combines with J gene TRBJ1-6, with 8 bases that match TRBD1. The V and J ends lost 8 bases and 5 bases, in that order; junction bases with no gene match: 5. In germline, CDR1 is LNHDA, CDR2 SQIVND (reference sequence). The CDR3 sequence is 14 residues long. CDR3 DNA: TGTGCCAGTCGACAGGGGCGTAATAATTCACCCCTCCACTTT. Protein: CASRQGRNNSPLHF.

This clone was counted once. CDR3 DNA sequence: TGTGCCAGTAGTATGACTAGCGGGGGGGGATACGAGCAGTACTTC. This codes for CASSMTSGGGYEQYF. The chain links TRBV19 to TRBJ2-7, with TRBD2 identical over 14 bases. Per germline, CDR1 LNHDA and CDR2 SQIVND (reference sequence). J lost 4 bases, V lost 3 bases, and 2 bases had no gene match. The CDR3 consists of 15 residues.

This chain uses TRBV29-1 with TRBJ2-5, with D maybe TRBD2 (5 bases). The CDR3 is 14 amino acids. Germline V gene data show CDR1 as SQVTM and CDR2 as ANQGSEA. Trimming cost V 4 bases and J 3 bases, with 15 bases left between them. CDR3: CSVVHRLTKETQYF. In DNA, the CDR3 is TGCAGCGTTGTACATCGACTAACGAAAGAGACCCAGTACTTC. Complete variable domain (other parts from reference TRBV29-1 and TRBJ2-5): SAVISQKPSRDICQRGTSLTIQCQVDSQVTMMFWYRQQPGQSLTLIATANQGSEATYESGFVIDKFPISRPNLTFSTLTVSNMSPEDSSIYLCSVVHRLTKETQYFGPGTRLLVL.

The count of this clone is one. The V gene is TRBV3-1 (or the pseudogene TRBV3-2), the J gene TRBJ2-7; weak D call: TRBD1 (5 bases). Trimming took 2 bases from V and 5 from J, leaving 16 bases between them. Germline-derived CDR1 and CDR2 are LGHDT and YNNKEL (reference sequence). The CDR3 runs to 15 residues. The CDR3 DNA follows: TGTGCCAGCAGCCAAAGGGGTACGGTACGTGACGAGCAGTACTTC. Translation: CASSQRGTVRDEQYF.

The rearrangement links TRBV10-3 to TRBJ1-3; perhaps TRBD1 as D (6 bases). Germline V gene data show CDR1 as ENHRY and CDR2 as SYGVKD. V lost 2 bases and J 1 base, leaving 12 bases between the germline ends. This CDR3 spans 16 amino acids. In nucleotides, the CDR3 is TGTGCCATCAGTGAGCTCAAAACAGGGTCTGGAAACACCATATATTTT. It specifies CAISELKTGSGNTIYF.

This chain joins TRBV7-9 and TRBJ2-3; D ambiguous. The V gene lost 3 bases and the J gene lost 0 bases, with 10 bases spanning the gap. Germline lookup yields CDR1 SEHNR and CDR2 FQNEAQ (reference sequence). The CDR3 spans 15 residues. The DNA of the CDR3 is TGTGCCAGCAGCTTCCCAGGCCTGAGCACAGATACGCAGTATTTT. This translates into CASSFPGLSTDTQYF.

The chain carries TRBV7-9 and TRBJ1-5; TRBD1 agrees at 8 bases. Per the germline V gene, CDR1 is SEHNR and CDR2 is FQNEAQ (reference sequence). The length of the CDR3 is 14 residues. With 5 bases clipped from V and 10 bases from J, the junction kept 10 bases outside the gene matches. CDR3 sequence reads: CASSLTGGGDPQHF. The CDR3 region has the DNA TGTGCCAGCAGCCTAACAGGGGGTGGTGATCCCCAGCATTTT.

As DNA, the CDR3 is TGTGCCAGCAGCGTCGGGCCCGGTGACAGAATGAACACTGAAGCTTTCTTT. Amino acids: CASSVGPGDRMNTEAFF. The rearrangement uses TRBV9 and TRBJ1-1; D may be TRBD1 (5 bases). V lost 2 bases and J lost 0, with 17 bases in between. CDR3 length equals 17 residues. Germline V gives CDR1 SGDLS, CDR2 YYNGEE.

The sample holds a few counts of this clone. This chain links TRBV30 with TRBJ1-1, with 7 bases lining up with TRBD1. J lost 3 bases, V lost 1 base, and 5 bases had no gene match. CDR1 GTSNPN and CDR2 SVGIG come from the germline V gene (reference sequence). This CDR3 contains 14 residues. The CDR3: CAWSARGSDTEAFF. CDR3 DNA: TGTGCCTGGAGTGCCAGGGGGTCGGACACTGAAGCTTTCTTT.

V usage is TRBV28 and J usage is TRBJ2-7, with 9 bases matching TRBD1. The CDR3 has 17 residues. Losses at the gene ends were 1 base for V and 2 bases for J; bases not matched to a gene: 9. Germline V lookup: CDR1 MDHEN, CDR2 SYDVKM. This CDR3 reads CASSLLVRGQGPYEQYF. CDR3 sequence (DNA): TGTGCCAGCAGTTTATTAGTTAGGGGACAGGGACCCTACGAGCAGTACTTC.

The chain has TRBV11-2 and TRBJ2-5; 9 bases align to TRBD2. The CDR3 contains 16 residues. Germline V CDR1 and CDR2: SGHAT, FQNNGV. V shed 1 base, J shed 2 bases, and the junction held 5 bases outside the gene matches. This chain's CDR3 is CASSLGQTSGQETQYF. The CDR3, as DNA: TGTGCCAGCAGCTTAGGCCAGACTAGCGGACAAGAGACCCAGTACTTC.

The V and J genes are TRBV12-3 or TRBV12-4 and TRBJ1-6; no definite D call. This CDR3 is built from 13 residues. The V end was cut by 3 bases, the J end by 12 bases, with 12 bases between. CDR3 DNA: TGTGCCAGCAGTTTTATACGACAAGAACCCCTCCACTTT. Its translation: CASSFIRQEPLHF.

This sequence joins TRBV24-1 and TRBJ2-1; the match to TRBD2 covers 8 bases. Unmatched junction bases numbered 5, after V lost 9 bases and J lost 2 bases. This CDR3 region has 14 residues. Germline CDR1 and CDR2: KGHDR and SFDVKD. CDR3 sequence: CATSLAGPYNEQFF. CDR3 nucleotide sequence: TGTGCCACCTCGCTAGCGGGCCCCTACAATGAGCAGTTCTTC.

The DNA of the CDR3 is TGCGCCAGCAGCTTCGGGGACAGGGGAGGCCGAAGAACTGAAGCTTTCTTT. The encoded protein is CASSFGDRGGRRTEAFF. This chain connects TRBV5-1 to TRBJ1-1; 10 nucleotides agree with TRBD1. V trimming: 2 bases; J trimming: 5 bases; junction bases outside the gene matches: 12. CDR1 SGHRS and CDR2 YFSETQ come from the germline V gene. The CDR3 loop spans 17 amino acids. The entire variable domain, with the rest obtained from reference TRBV5-1 and TRBJ1-1, is as follows: KAGVTQTPRYLIKTRGQQVTLSCSPISGHRSVSWYQQTPGQGLQFLFEYFSETQRNKGNFPGRFSGRQFSNSRSEMNVSTLELGDSALYLCASSFGDRGGRRTEAFFGQGTRLTVV.

This chain joins TRBV24-1 and TRBJ2-5; 9 bases match TRBD1. From germline, CDR1 is KGHDR and CDR2 SFDVKD. There are 16 residues in the CDR3. Trimming removed 4 bases from V and 4 bases from J; junction bases left unmatched: 9. This chain's CDR3 is CATSDPPTGGTETQYF. The DNA for the CDR3 is TGTGCCACCAGTGACCCCCCGACAGGGGGGACAGAGACCCAGTACTTC.

The chain couples TRBV11-2 to TRBJ2-1; 10 bases match TRBD1. V shed 1 base and J 5 bases; nucleotides not matched to a gene: 2. Per the germline V gene, CDR1 is SGHAT and CDR2 is FQNNGV. The CDR3 loop spans 15 amino acids. The CDR3 bases are TGTGCCAGCAGCTTAGTAGGGACAGGGGACAATGAGCAGTTCTTC. This sequence encodes CASSLVGTGDNEQFF.

The V call is TRBV30, the J call TRBJ1-6, with 7 bases that match TRBD1. Germline assignment: CDR1 GTSNPN and CDR2 SVGIG (reference sequence). V lost 2 bases and J lost 10; bases outside the gene matches: 8. The CDR3 covers 14 residues. DNA for the CDR3: TGTGCCTGGAGTCTCGGACAGGTTGGATCACCCCTCCACTTT. Its protein product is CAWSLGQVGSPLHF.

This rearrangement joins TRBV19 to TRBJ2-3; D is perhaps TRBD2 (6 bases). Trimming took off 3 bases at V and 4 bases at J, with 14 bases between the two ends. Germline V lookup: CDR1 LNHDA, CDR2 SQIVND (reference sequence). The CDR3 is 15 residues long. The DNA for the CDR3 is TGTGCCAGTAGTATTACGCGTCGCGGGGCAGATACGCAGTATTTT. Residues: CASSITRRGADTQYF.